The 27 T cell receptor beta chains reported below all come from one sample, sequenced in a study of cytomegalovirus exposure and HLA in healthy donors. The PCR contained 60 Vbeta and 13 Jbeta primers. Method: immunoSEQ multiplex PCR; TCRdb's copy keeps in-frame clones and lacks some. Among some 150,000 clones listed, roughly 77% were seen once. The sequenced sample consisted of PBMCs. These TCRs come from a human donor in good health.

V and J are TRBV27 and TRBJ2-7; a weak D match, TRBD2 (6 bases). The ends were cut back, 3 bases at V and 3 bases at J, with 15 bases in the middle. The CDR3 is 15 amino acids. Looked up from germline, CDR1 is MNHEY and CDR2 is SMNVEV (reference sequence). As DNA, the CDR3 is TGTGCCAGCAGTTTTCAGGAGGGAGGCTACTACGAGCAGTACTTC. It codes for CASSFQEGGYYEQYF.

This chain connects TRBV5-1 to TRBJ1-4; D is uncertain. The length of the CDR3 is 15 residues. The V gene lost 0 bases and the J gene lost 5 bases, with 11 bases spanning the gap. CDR1 is SGHRS, CDR2 YFSETQ, per germline. CDR3 residues: CASSLGGSGNEKLFF. CDR3 coding DNA: TGCGCCAGCAGCTTGGGGGGTAGCGGGAATGAAAAACTGTTTTTT.

V is TRBV15 and J is TRBJ2-3, with 7 positions matching TRBD1. The CDR3 covers 16 residues. The germline V gene has CDR1 LNHNV and CDR2 YYDKDF (reference sequence). J gave up 2 bases and V 5 bases, and 10 bases lay outside the gene matches. CDR3 sequence: CATSPKGAGTTDTQYF. DNA of the CDR3: TGTGCCACCAGCCCCAAGGGGGCTGGGACCACAGATACGCAGTATTTT. Variable domain in full (rest from reference TRBV15 and TRBJ2-3): DAMVIQNPRYQVTQFGKPVTLSCSQTLNHNVMYWYQQKSSQAPKLLFHYYDKDFNNEADTPDNFQSRRPNTSFCFLDIRSPGLGDTAMYLCATSPKGAGTTDTQYFGPGTRLTVL.

V usage is TRBV6-6 and J usage is TRBJ2-1; a possible D gene is TRBD2 (5 bases). Per germline, CDR1 MNHNY and CDR2 SVGAGI (reference sequence). This CDR3 has 14 residues. V lost 11 bases and J lost 5, with 19 bases in between. The CDR3, as DNA: TGTGCCTCAAGTAAGCGGATATCCGACAATGAGCAGTTCTTC. Protein: CASSKRISDNEQFF.

The chain joins TRBV11-2 to TRBJ2-7; 8 bases agree with TRBD2. J lost 3 bases, V lost 5 bases, and 6 bases had no gene match. Germline V lookup: CDR1 SGHAT, CDR2 FQNNGV. The CDR3 consists of 14 residues. The CDR3 DNA is TGTGCCAGCAGCCGAGCGGGGGCCCGCTACGAGCAGTACTTC. It specifies CASSRAGARYEQYF.

The gene calls are TRBV19 and TRBJ1-1, with D possibly matching TRBD1 (5 bases). Germline-derived CDR1 and CDR2 are LNHDA and SQIVND (reference sequence). The V end lost 9 bases, the J end lost 1 base, and 18 bases lay between the germline ends. The CDR3 is 15 residues long. The CDR3 DNA follows: TGTGCCAGCCGCTCAGATGGGGCCCCGAACACTGAAGCTTTCTTT. As protein: CASRSDGAPNTEAFF. Complete variable domain (other parts from reference TRBV19 and TRBJ1-1): DGGITQSPKYLFRKEGQNVTLSCEQNLNHDAMYWYRQDPGQGLRLIYYSQIVNDFQKGDIAEGYSVSREKKESFPLTVTSAQKNPTAFYLCASRSDGAPNTEAFFGQGTRLTVV.

The chain has TRBV19 and TRBJ1-5; D call uncertain. CDR1 and CDR2 from the germline V gene are LNHDA and SQIVND (reference sequence). CDR3 size: 19 residues. V lost 2 bases, J lost 0 bases, and 20 bases lay in between. The CDR3 DNA sequence: TGTGCCAGTAGTATAAGGCCGGGAAGGCGGATGAGTAGCAATCAGCCCCAGCATTTT. It codes for CASSIRPGRRMSSNQPQHF.

This clone was recorded only once. This chain uses TRBV6-5 with TRBJ2-5; 12 bases match TRBD2. Per the germline V gene, CDR1 is MNHEY and CDR2 is SVGAGI. The CDR3 loop spans 15 amino acids. V trimming: 6 bases; J trimming: 4 bases; junction bases outside the gene matches: 6. The CDR3: CASRSLAGGRETQYF. Written as DNA, the CDR3 is TGTGCCAGCAGATCACTAGCGGGGGGACGAGAGACCCAGTACTTC.

In DNA, the CDR3 is TGTGCCAGCATTGGGACAGGGAGGGAGACCCAGTACTTC. Residues: CASIGTGRETQYF. V gene TRBV2 combines with J gene TRBJ2-5, with 9 bases aligning to TRBD1. This CDR3 comprises 13 residues. Germline CDR1 is SNHLY and CDR2 is FYNNEI. J was trimmed by 5 bases and V by 7 bases; bases with no gene match: 5. Based on the CDR3 plus reference TRBV2 and TRBJ2-5, the full variable domain is EPEVTQTPSHQVTQMGQEVILRCVPISNHLYFYWYRQILGQKVEFLVSFYNNEISEKSEIFDDQFSVERPDGSNFTLKIRSTKLEDSAMYFCASIGTGRETQYFGPGTRLLVL.

This chain connects TRBV5-6 to TRBJ2-2, with D possibly being TRBD1 (5 bases). CDR1 is SGHDT and CDR2 is YYEEEE in the germline V gene. The CDR3 is made up of 14 amino acids. V was pared by 4 bases and J by 3 bases, with 10 bases between. CDR3 loop: CASSLTDYTGELFF. As DNA, the CDR3 is TGTGCCAGCAGCCTGACAGACTACACCGGGGAGCTGTTTTTT. The complete variable domain, with remaining parts taken from reference TRBV5-6 and TRBJ2-2, reads DAGVTQSPTHLIKTRGQQVTLRCSPKSGHDTVSWYQQALGQGPQFIFQYYEEEERQRGNFPDRFSGHQFPNYSSELNVNALLLGDSALYLCASSLTDYTGELFFGEGSRLTVL.

This chain links TRBV6-5 with TRBJ1-2; D perhaps matches TRBD1 (5 bases). V dropped 0 bases and J dropped 8 bases, with 13 bases sitting between them. From germline, CDR1 is MNHEY and CDR2 SVGAGI. The CDR3 totals 14 residues. The CDR3 DNA reads TGTGCCAGCAGTTACTCGGGGCGGTTGGGGGGCTACACCTTC. It codes for CASSYSGRLGGYTF.

The CDR3 DNA reads TGTGCCAGCAGTCCCCCAACAGGGGCCGGGGAGCTGTTTTTT. Its protein is CASSPPTGAGELFF. The J gene is TRBJ2-2, the V gene TRBV28; 7 nucleotides agree with TRBD1. The germline V gene has CDR1 MDHEN and CDR2 SYDVKM. The V and J ends lost 5 bases and 6 bases, in that order; junction bases with no gene match: 6. The CDR3 totals 14 residues.

The CDR3 DNA is TGCGCCAGCAGCCAAGGTCGGTTGGGCCGGAGCCTTGCCGGGGACACTGAAGCTTTCTTT. Translating it yields CASSQGRLGRSLAGDTEAFF. The chain combines TRBV4-3 with TRBJ1-1; no definite D call. CDR1 and CDR2 (germline): LGHNA, YSLEER. Between the trimmed V and J ends, which lost 1 base and 3 bases, there was a span of 27 bases. The CDR3 length is 20 residues.

The chain recombines TRBV29-1 with TRBJ2-1, with D maybe TRBD2 (5 bases). Germline V lookup: CDR1 SQVTM, CDR2 ANQGSEA. The CDR3 is 12 residues long. Trimming cost V 0 bases and J 10 bases, with 10 bases left between them. CDR3 residues: CSVEELVGEQFF. CDR3 nucleotides: TGCAGCGTTGAAGAACTAGTAGGGGAGCAGTTCTTC.

The sample holds a few counts of this clone. This chain links TRBV2 with TRBJ2-2, with TRBD1 matching 9 bases. V shed 7 bases, J shed 4 bases, and the junction held 4 bases outside the gene matches. Germline CDR1 and CDR2: SNHLY and FYNNEI. The length of the CDR3 is 14 residues. CDR3 in amino acids: CASNIQGATGELFF. The CDR3 coding sequence is TGTGCCAGCAATATACAGGGGGCCACCGGGGAGCTGTTTTTT.

Here the CDR3 reads CASSLGTGVFLNTEAFF. CDR3 nucleotide sequence: TGTGCCAGCAGTTTAGGGACAGGGGTCTTTCTGAACACTGAAGCTTTCTTT. The rearrangement uses TRBV28 and TRBJ1-1, with 10 nucleotides matching TRBD1. The CDR3 totals 17 residues. Germline CDR1 and CDR2: MDHEN and SYDVKM. The J segment lost 0 bases and the V segment lost 2 bases, leaving 6 bases of the junction unmatched.

The rearrangement joins TRBV5-5 to TRBJ1-2; 9 bases match TRBD1. This CDR3 is 16 amino acids long. The germline CDR1 and CDR2 sequences are SGHKS and YYEKEE (reference sequence). J lost 3 bases, V lost 3 bases, and 9 bases had no gene match. The CDR3 loop is CASSWEQGALDYGYTF. DNA of the CDR3: TGTGCCAGCAGCTGGGAACAGGGGGCTCTGGACTATGGCTACACCTTC.

The J gene is TRBJ2-1, the V gene TRBV18, with TRBD1 matching 9 bases. This CDR3 contains 13 residues. Germline V gene sequence: CDR1 KGHSH, CDR2 LQKENI. With 6 bases clipped from V and 8 bases from J, the junction kept 5 bases outside the gene matches. CDR3 nucleotides: TGTGCCAGCTCTCCGGACAGGGGAGATGAGCAGTTCTTC. As protein: CASSPDRGDEQFF.

The rearrangement links TRBV9 to TRBJ1-2; D unclear. Germline V gives CDR1 SGDLS, CDR2 YYNGEE. The V gene lost 0 bases and the J gene lost 5 bases, with 11 bases spanning the gap. This CDR3 is built from 14 residues. The CDR3 coding sequence is TGTGCCAGCAGCGTAGAAGAGGCCGGGTATGGCTACACCTTC. Translated, it gives CASSVEEAGYGYTF.

This chain connects TRBV18 to TRBJ2-3; no definite D call. Trimming cost V 3 bases and J 6 bases, with 4 bases left between them. This CDR3 region has 11 residues. Per the germline V gene, CDR1 is KGHSH and CDR2 is LQKENI. The CDR3 DNA reads as TGTGCCAGCTCACCCGGGGATACGCAGTATTTT. It codes for CASSPGDTQYF.

This chain links TRBV30 with TRBJ1-2; D may be TRBD1 (5 bases). The V gene lost 7 bases and the J gene lost 2 bases, with 11 bases spanning the gap. The germline V gene encodes CDR1 GTSNPN and CDR2 SVGIG (reference sequence). This CDR3 region has 12 residues. The CDR3 bases are TGTGCCTTAACCAGGGTAAACTATGGCTACACCTTC. This sequence encodes CALTRVNYGYTF. Together with reference TRBV30 and TRBJ1-2, the CDR3 gives the full variable domain: SQTIHQWPATLVQPVGSPLSLECTVEGTSNPNLYWYRQAAGRGLQLLFYSVGIGQISSEVPQNLSASRPQDRQFILSSKKLLLSDSGFYLCALTRVNYGYTFGSGTRLTVV.

V is TRBV11-1 and J is TRBJ2-1; tentative D call: TRBD2 (6 bases). This CDR3 has 15 residues. Germline V gene data show CDR1 as SGHAT and CDR2 as FQDESV (reference sequence). The V end lost 4 bases, the J end lost 4 bases, and 14 bases lay between the germline ends. In nucleotides, the CDR3 is TGTGCCAGCAGCTCGGAGGGGCGATTTTACAATGAGCAGTTCTTC. The encoded protein is CASSSEGRFYNEQFF.

CDR3 in amino acids: CATRDRELVRAEQYF. Here the CDR3 DNA reads TGTGCCACCAGGGACAGGGAGCTGGTTAGGGCCGAGCAGTACTTC. The gene calls are TRBV6-1 and TRBJ2-7; 9 nucleotides align to TRBD1. Germline V gene lookup returns CDR1 MNHNS and CDR2 SASEGT. V gave up 10 bases and J gave up 6 bases; unmatched junction bases: 16. The CDR3 consists of 15 residues.

This rearrangement joins TRBV28 to TRBJ2-4; D gene unclear. Germline V gene lookup returns CDR1 MDHEN and CDR2 SYDVKM. This CDR3 comprises 15 residues. V was cut by 6 bases and J by 0 bases, with 12 bases left in between. The DNA for the CDR3 is TGTGCCAGCAGCCCGCCTAGGCTAGCCAAAAACATTCAGTACTTC. Translating gives CASSPPRLAKNIQYF.

This clone has just a few counts. The V gene is TRBV18, the J gene TRBJ1-5; D not resolved. There are 19 residues in the CDR3. Trimming pared 3 bases from V and 0 bases from J, leaving 21 bases between. Germline values: CDR1 KGHSH, CDR2 LQKENI. The CDR3 region has the DNA TGTGCCAGCTCACCTGAGAGGATCACCCCGACTAATAGCAATCAGCCCCAGCATTTT. Its translation: CASSPERITPTNSNQPQHF.

The rearrangement links TRBV15 to TRBJ2-3; 14 bases match TRBD2. In germline, CDR1 is LNHNV, CDR2 YYDKDF (reference sequence). This CDR3 is built from 18 residues. Losses at the gene ends were 1 base for V and 4 bases for J; bases not matched to a gene: 7. CDR3 nucleotides: TGTGCCACCAGCAGAGTAGGTCTGACTAGCGGGAGGGCAGATACGCAGTATTTT. Translation gives CATSRVGLTSGRADTQYF.

The chain joins TRBV28 to TRBJ2-3; 11 bases map to TRBD2. The ends lost 6 bases at V and 5 bases at J; junction bases unmatched: 7. CDR3 length equals 15 residues. The germline V gene has CDR1 MDHEN and CDR2 SYDVKM. DNA of the CDR3: TGTGCCAGCAGAGAAACTAGCGGGAGTGGAGATACGCAGTATTTT. The encoded protein is CASRETSGSGDTQYF.